The next 9 T cell receptor beta chains were all read from a single sample in a study of early T cells in non-severe SARS-CoV-2 infection. TCRdb redid the calling of the 5' RACE reads with MiXCR, one entry per CDR3 protein. The table shows tens of thousands of distinct CDR3 sequences, with around an eighth occurring only once. Sequencing was done on a sample of whole blood. The source is an adult who was a healthcare worker with PCR-confirmed SARS-CoV-2 infection or an uninfected control (not recorded which).

This clonotype was seen only a few times. This sequence joins TRBV7-9 and TRBJ2-7; 7 bases agree with TRBD2. The CDR3 has 13 amino acids. The V and J ends lost 5 bases and 3 bases, in that order; junction bases with no gene match: 4. CDR1 SEHNR and CDR2 FQNEAQ come from the germline V gene (reference sequence). The CDR3 DNA reads TGTGCCAGCAGCGTACCGGGGGGCTACGAGCAGTACTTC. This encodes CASSVPGGYEQYF.

The table lists this clonotype with many counts. V gene TRBV5-6 combines with J gene TRBJ1-5; D ambiguous. V was clipped by 0 bases and J by 3 bases, with 7 bases between them. Germline V gene sequence: CDR1 SGHDT, CDR2 YYEEEE. The CDR3 has 14 amino acids. CDR3 region: CASSLAQINQPQHF. CDR3 bases: TGTGCCAGCAGCTTGGCCCAGATCAATCAGCCCCAGCATTTT.

The V and J genes are TRBV7-2 and TRBJ1-1; 7 positions agree with TRBD1. Unmatched junction bases numbered 5, after V lost 2 bases and J lost 5 bases. CDR1 and CDR2 (germline): SGHTA, FQGNSA. The CDR3 extends over 14 amino acids. In DNA, the CDR3 is TGTGCCAGCAGCTTACAGGGGGTTATAACTGAAGCTTTCTTT. Translated: CASSLQGVITEAFF.

The V gene is TRBV4-1, the J gene TRBJ2-3; D is uncertain. In germline, CDR1 is MGHRA, CDR2 YSYEKL. This CDR3 region has 14 residues. The V end was cut by 4 bases, the J end by 2 bases, with 10 bases between. In DNA form, the CDR3 reads TGCGCCAGCAGCCCGACCCCCATCACAGATACGCAGTATTTT. As protein: CASSPTPITDTQYF.

There are a few counts of this clonotype. The chain combines TRBV20-1 with TRBJ2-7; TRBD1 matches 8 bases. CDR1 is DFQATT, CDR2 SNEGSKA, per germline (reference sequence). The CDR3 length is 16 residues. V lost 0 bases to trimming and J lost 5 bases; unmatched junction nucleotides: 12. The CDR3 sequence: CSARDVGGQGRDEQYF. CDR3 sequence (DNA): TGCAGTGCTAGAGATGTGGGAGGACAGGGAAGAGACGAGCAGTACTTC.

This sequence joins TRBV10-3 and TRBJ2-5, with 11 bases identical to TRBD1. The CDR3 contains 14 residues. V was pared by 5 bases and J by 5 bases, with 4 bases of the junction left unmatched. Germline CDR1 ENHRY, CDR2 SYGVKD. The CDR3 DNA reads TGTGCCATCAGTCGGACAGGGGGCCCGGAGACCCAGTACTTC. Translating gives CAISRTGGPETQYF.

In its sample, this clonotype was seen many times. This chain joins TRBV18 and TRBJ2-7, with D possibly matching TRBD2 (6 bases). Germline V gene sequence: CDR1 KGHSH, CDR2 LQKENI. This CDR3 is 13 amino acids long. The ends were cut back, 4 bases at V and 7 bases at J, with 14 bases in the middle. The CDR3 nucleotides read TGTGCCAGCTCACGAGCGGAGGGAGTGGAGCAGTACTTC. This translates into CASSRAEGVEQYF.

This clonotype was counted between two and nine times. The chain combines TRBV6-5 with TRBJ2-5; D gene unclear. Trimming shortened V by 0 bases and J by 0 bases, and 5 bases separated the two germline ends. Germline lookup yields CDR1 MNHEY and CDR2 SVGAGI. The CDR3 consists of 14 residues. CDR3 protein: CASSYSSDQETQYF. DNA for the CDR3: TGTGCCAGCAGTTACTCGTCGGACCAAGAGACCCAGTACTTC.

In this sample, this clonotype turned up a few times. The chain is built from TRBV7-2 and TRBJ1-3, with 8 bases identical to TRBD1. The CDR3 length is 16 residues. The germline CDR1 and CDR2 sequences are SGHTA and FQGNSA. J lost 3 bases, V lost 6 bases, and 10 bases had no gene match. This CDR3 reads CASSRGTGGNGNTIYF. CDR3 sequence (DNA): TGTGCCAGCAGTCGCGGAACAGGGGGGAATGGAAACACCATATATTTT.